This T cell receptor beta chain was identified in a study of cytomegalovirus exposure and HLA in healthy donors. Whole-study context: The use of the same platform for the roughly 110 validation repertoires and the 550 to 850 first-cohort repertoires was reported by a later analysis.

Using immunoSEQ multiplex PCR, the repertoire was profiled, and TCRdb retains in-frame clones only, with some absent. This sample yields roughly 80,000 clones, of which around 90% are seen a single time; roughly 1.9% belongs to the top ten. With regard to this clone: Its antigen is unidentified. Compared with germline, one end of the junction differs, possibly owing to a read error.

The CDR3 has 13 amino acids. The V gene's germline CDR1 is SGHVS and CDR2 FQNEAQ. Overall study results and limits: Reports showed the classifier diagnosing cytomegalovirus status with high specificity and sensitivity. The study put some 150 TCR beta chains on its list as cytomegalovirus-associated.

The donors belonged to the roughly 130-subject validation cohort, separate from the roughly 650-subject first cohort. The specimen was PBMCs. The TCR originated in a man aged 25-45 years in good health and CMV-seronegative. This chain uses TRBV7-8 with TRBJ1-2; 9 bases map to TRBD1. The CDR3 bases are TGTGCCGGCAGCGAAGGACAGGGGATTGGCTACACCTTC. This codes for CAGSEGQGIGYTF.